These 2 T cell receptor beta chains were sequenced from one sample in a study of T cell responses to AZD1222 COVID-19 vaccine. Assay used: immunoSEQ multiplex PCR; TCRdb lists only in-frame clones, some missing. The sample has 120,000 to 150,000 clones, about 90% seen once; the top ten hold approximately 5.3%. The specimen was peripheral blood, collected on day 0 of AZD1222 vaccination. The receptor set was obtained from an adult in good health.

J is TRBJ1-5 and V is TRBV28; tentatively, D is TRBD1 (5 bases). CDR1 and CDR2 (germline): MDHEN, SYDVKM. The CDR3 is 12 residues long. Trimming removed 6 bases at V and 9 bases at J, with 12 bases between. CDR3 amino acids: CASRAGGGPQHF. The CDR3 DNA is TGTGCCAGCAGAGCGGGCGGGGGGCCCCAGCATTTT.

This clone was observed a single time. The CDR3 DNA reads as TGTGCCAGCAGCTCCTCTAGCGGGAGTTCAGGGGAGCAGTACTTC. This gives the protein CASSSSSGSSGEQYF. The chain links TRBV7-8 to TRBJ2-7; 10 bases line up with TRBD2. The germline gives CDR1 SGHVS, CDR2 FQNEAQ. The CDR3 is made up of 15 amino acids. The V gene end was trimmed by 4 bases and the J gene end by 7 bases; junction bases not matched to a gene: 10.